The 17 T cell receptor beta chains in this list originate from one sample, sequenced in a study of shared clonotypes between healthy human individuals. Here immunoSEQ multiplex PCR was the method, and the copy in TCRdb shows in-frame clones only, minus some. The sample records 200,000 to 250,000 clones, just over 65% being singletons. Sequencing was done on a sample of memory CD4+ T cells sorted from blood. Subset denoted: CD45RA-negative fraction. The source of these receptors is a man between 25 and 39 years old in good health.

The chain employs TRBV7-9 and TRBJ2-5, with TRBD2 matching over 9 bases. CDR3 length: 17 amino acids. Germline-derived CDR1 and CDR2 are SEHNR and FQNEAQ (reference sequence). The V segment lost 0 bases and the J segment 2 bases; nucleotides outside the gene matches: 7. The CDR3 DNA sequence: TGTGCCAGCAGCTTAGCCGCGGGAGGGCTATTTCAAGAGACCCAGTACTTC. It codes for CASSLAAGGLFQETQYF.

This chain uses TRBV5-4 with TRBJ2-1; 10 bases fit TRBD2. Germline assignment: CDR1 SGHNT and CDR2 YYREEE (reference sequence). V dropped 2 bases and J dropped 4; count of bases not matched to a gene: 9. CDR3 size: 17 residues. In nucleotides, the CDR3 is TGTGCCAGCAGCTTTTCCCCGGGACTAGCGACATACAATGAGCAGTTCTTC. Amino acids: CASSFSPGLATYNEQFF.

This clone was observed a few times. This sequence joins TRBV6-1 and TRBJ1-1, with D tentatively TRBD1 (6 bases). V was pared by 7 bases and J by 0 bases, with 15 bases between. Germline CDR1 reads MNHNS; CDR2 reads SASEGT. This CDR3 region has 15 residues. CDR3: CASTRPGTMNTEAFF. The CDR3, as DNA: TGTGCCAGCACTCGCCCAGGGACAATGAACACTGAAGCTTTCTTT.

The chain links TRBV25-1 to TRBJ2-7; D not resolved. V was trimmed by 3 bases and J by 0 bases, leaving 9 bases between them. The length of the CDR3 is 14 residues. The V gene's germline CDR1 is MGHDK and CDR2 SYGVNS. The CDR3 protein is CASSDSGSSYEQYF. The CDR3 coding sequence is TGTGCCAGCAGTGACTCAGGCAGCTCCTACGAGCAGTACTTC.

The V gene is TRBV28, the J gene TRBJ2-6; the D is unclear. This CDR3 spans 14 amino acids. The germline gives CDR1 MDHEN, CDR2 SYDVKM. With 8 bases removed from V and 0 bases from J, the gap between germline ends came to 8 bases. The DNA of the CDR3 is TGTGCCAGCGGAGTCCGCTCTGGGGCCAACGTCCTGACTTTC. This encodes CASGVRSGANVLTF.

Note on this clone: Compared with germline, one end of the junction differs, possibly owing to a read error. The same CDR3 is also encoded by other DNA sequences in this sample. V and J are TRBV5-6 and TRBJ2-7; 8 bases fit TRBD1. Germline CDR1 and CDR2: SGHDT and YYEEEE. CDR3 length: 13 amino acids. In DNA form, the CDR3 reads TGTGCCAGCCGACAGGGGCCTTCCTACGAACAGTACTTC. Residues: CASRQGPSYEQYF.

This clone was seen more than once but under ten times. The chain uses TRBV2 and TRBJ1-4; 7 positions match TRBD1. This CDR3 region has 16 residues. The V and J ends lost 3 bases and 4 bases, in that order; junction bases with no gene match: 8. Germline CDR1 reads SNHLY; CDR2 reads FYNNEI. CDR3 coding DNA: TGTGCCAGCAGTGATGACAGGGTCTTCCGTAATGAAAAACTGTTTTTT. It translates to CASSDDRVFRNEKLFF.

This chain uses TRBV7-9 with TRBJ2-3, with 11 bases fitting TRBD2. V lost 3 bases to trimming and J lost 3 bases; unmatched junction nucleotides: 11. The CDR3 runs 18 residues. In germline, CDR1 is SEHNR, CDR2 FQNEAQ (reference sequence). The CDR3 sequence: CASSFSTGLADLTDTQYF. CDR3 DNA sequence: TGTGCCAGCAGCTTTTCAACGGGACTAGCGGACTTAACAGATACGCAGTATTTT.

This clone appeared a single time. V is TRBV5-4 and J is TRBJ1-4, with D tentatively TRBD1 (5 bases). With 3 bases removed from V and 7 bases from J, the gap between germline ends came to 16 bases. CDR3 length: 15 amino acids. CDR1 is SGHNT, CDR2 YYREEE, per germline (reference sequence). CDR3 region: CASSYQGAESEKLFF. DNA of the CDR3: TGTGCCAGCAGCTACCAGGGCGCGGAGAGTGAAAAACTGTTTTTT.

This chain links TRBV2 with TRBJ1-5; D gene ambiguous. The CDR3 length is 12 residues. In germline, CDR1 is SNHLY, CDR2 FYNNEI. The germline V and J ends were trimmed by 8 bases and 0 bases, with 5 bases remaining between them. CDR3: CASADSNQPQHF. The CDR3 DNA reads as TGTGCCAGCGCCGATAGCAATCAGCCCCAGCATTTT.

The V call is TRBV6-5, the J call TRBJ2-7, with 9 bases fitting TRBD1. CDR3 length: 14 amino acids. The V gene's germline CDR1 is MNHEY and CDR2 SVGAGI. The V and J ends lost 4 bases and 3 bases, in that order; junction bases with no gene match: 4. CDR3 DNA sequence: TGTGCCAGCAGTTCCGGGACAGGGAACTACGAGCAGTACTTC. It codes for CASSSGTGNYEQYF.

The chain has TRBV4-2 and TRBJ1-1, with D perhaps matching TRBD1 (5 bases). CDR1 is LGHNA and CDR2 is YNFKEQ in the germline V gene. V was trimmed by 0 bases and J by 11 bases, leaving 16 bases between them. This CDR3 is 14 amino acids long. The chain's CDR3 is CASSQDLMGRAAFF. The CDR3 nucleotides are TGTGCCAGCAGCCAAGATCTTATGGGACGAGCGGCTTTCTTT.

In its sample, this clone was seen many times. The CDR3 protein is CASSLKGQGKSYNEQFF. CDR3 coding DNA: TGTGCCAGCAGCTTGAAGGGACAGGGAAAATCCTACAATGAGCAGTTCTTC. This chain uses TRBV5-8 with TRBJ2-1; 9 positions agree with TRBD1. This CDR3 spans 17 amino acids. The germline CDR1 and CDR2 sequences are SGHTS and YDEGEE. J lost 1 base, V lost 1 base, and 6 bases had no gene match.

The CDR3 loop is CASSLAAGTVNYEQYF. DNA for the CDR3: TGTGCCAGCAGCTTAGCTGCCGGGACCGTAAACTACGAGCAGTACTTC. The V and J genes are TRBV7-2 and TRBJ2-7; perhaps D is TRBD1 or TRBD2 (5 bases each). The CDR3 has 16 amino acids. Trimming shortened V by 0 bases and J by 3 bases, and 15 bases separated the two germline ends. Looked up from germline, CDR1 is SGHTA and CDR2 is FQGNSA.

The rearrangement links TRBV10-3 to TRBJ2-5; 10 nucleotides line up with TRBD1. The CDR3 is made up of 14 amino acids. Trimming took 6 bases from V and 5 from J; bases not matched to a gene: 6. Germline V gene data show CDR1 as ENHRY and CDR2 as SYGVKD. CDR3 residues: CAIRGTGAGETQYF. CDR3 bases: TGTGCCATCAGAGGGACAGGGGCGGGGGAGACCCAGTACTTC.

The chain joins TRBV7-2 to TRBJ2-5; D unclear. Germline V gives CDR1 SGHTA, CDR2 FQGNSA. V lost 5 bases to trimming and J lost 4 bases, with 8 bases between them. The CDR3 spans 12 residues. The CDR3 nucleotides are TGTGCCAGCAGCGTACGACCAGAGACCCAGTACTTC. This translates into CASSVRPETQYF.

This clone was seen a handful of times. The rearrangement joins TRBV2 to TRBJ1-1, with D perhaps matching TRBD1 (5 bases). Germline lookup yields CDR1 SNHLY and CDR2 FYNNEI. V lost 6 bases and J 6 bases, leaving 17 bases between the germline ends. The CDR3 covers 14 residues. The CDR3 nucleotides read TGTGCCAGCAGGGCCGCAGGGTCCTGGGCTGAAGCTTTCTTT. Translating gives CASRAAGSWAEAFF. The full variable domain, rest sourced from reference TRBV2 and TRBJ1-1, is EPEVTQTPSHQVTQMGQEVILRCVPISNHLYFYWYRQILGQKVEFLVSFYNNEISEKSEIFDDQFSVERPDGSNFTLKIRSTKLEDSAMYFCASRAAGSWAEAFFGQGTRLTVV.